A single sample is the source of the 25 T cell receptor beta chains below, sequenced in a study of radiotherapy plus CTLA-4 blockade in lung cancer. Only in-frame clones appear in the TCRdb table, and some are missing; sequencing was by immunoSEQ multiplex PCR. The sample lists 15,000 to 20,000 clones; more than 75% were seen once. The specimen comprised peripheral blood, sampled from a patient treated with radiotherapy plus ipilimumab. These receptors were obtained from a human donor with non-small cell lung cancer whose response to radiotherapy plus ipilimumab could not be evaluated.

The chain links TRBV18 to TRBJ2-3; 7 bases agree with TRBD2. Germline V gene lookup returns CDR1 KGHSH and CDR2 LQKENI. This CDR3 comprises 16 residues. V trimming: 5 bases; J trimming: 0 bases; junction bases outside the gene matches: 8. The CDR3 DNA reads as TGTGCCAGCTCAAATCGGGGAGGGACCAGCACAGATACGCAGTATTTT. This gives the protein CASSNRGGTSTDTQYF.

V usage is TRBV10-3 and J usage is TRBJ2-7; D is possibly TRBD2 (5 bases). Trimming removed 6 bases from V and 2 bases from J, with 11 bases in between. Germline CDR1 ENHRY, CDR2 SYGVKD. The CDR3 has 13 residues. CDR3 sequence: CAIRGSDAYEQYF. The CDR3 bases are TGTGCCATCAGAGGGAGCGATGCCTACGAGCAGTACTTC.

CDR3 nucleotides: TGTGCCAGTAGTCTAAGGACAGAGTACAATGAGCAGTTCTTC. Encoded protein: CASSLRTEYNEQFF. The rearrangement links TRBV19 to TRBJ2-1; a possible D gene is TRBD1 (6 bases). The V end lost 5 bases, the J end lost 4 bases, and 12 bases lay between the germline ends. Germline V CDR1 and CDR2: LNHDA, SQIVND (reference sequence). The CDR3 runs 14 residues.

CDR3 sequence reads: CASSQGTRGFANYGYTF. The CDR3 DNA sequence: TGCGCCAGCAGCCAAGGAACCAGGGGATTCGCTAACTATGGCTACACCTTC. V gene TRBV4-1 combines with J gene TRBJ1-2; D is perhaps TRBD1 (6 bases). The CDR3 consists of 17 residues. Trimming left V 1 base short and J 0 bases short, with 15 bases between. The germline V gene encodes CDR1 MGHRA and CDR2 YSYEKL.

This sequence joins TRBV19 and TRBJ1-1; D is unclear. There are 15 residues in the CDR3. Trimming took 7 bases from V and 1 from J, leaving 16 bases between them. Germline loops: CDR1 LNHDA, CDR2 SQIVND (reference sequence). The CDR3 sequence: CASTWVPAGNTEAFF. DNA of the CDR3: TGTGCCAGTACTTGGGTGCCTGCGGGGAACACTGAAGCTTTCTTT.

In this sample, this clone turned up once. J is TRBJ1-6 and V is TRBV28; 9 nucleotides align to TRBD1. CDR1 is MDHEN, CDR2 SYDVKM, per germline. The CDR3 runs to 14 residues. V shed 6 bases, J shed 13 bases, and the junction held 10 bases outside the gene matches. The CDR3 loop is CASRPGQGGSPLHF. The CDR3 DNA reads TGTGCCAGCAGACCGGGACAGGGTGGTAGTCCCCTCCACTTT. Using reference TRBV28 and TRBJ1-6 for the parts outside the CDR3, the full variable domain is DVKVTQSSRYLVKRTGEKVFLECVQDMDHENMFWYRQDPGLGLRLIYFSYDVKMKEKGDIPEGYSVSREKKERFSLILESASTNQTSMYLCASRPGQGGSPLHFGNGTRLTVT.

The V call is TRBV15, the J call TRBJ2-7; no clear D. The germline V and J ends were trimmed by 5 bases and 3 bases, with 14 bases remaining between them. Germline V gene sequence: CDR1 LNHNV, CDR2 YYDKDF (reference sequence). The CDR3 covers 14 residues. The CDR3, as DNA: TGTGCCACCAGCCCTCGATACGCGAACTACGAGCAGTACTTC. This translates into CATSPRYANYEQYF.

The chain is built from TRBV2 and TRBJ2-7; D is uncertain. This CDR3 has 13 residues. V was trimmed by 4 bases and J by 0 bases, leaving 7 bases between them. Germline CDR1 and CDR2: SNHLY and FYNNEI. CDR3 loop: CASSVGLSYEQYF. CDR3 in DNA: TGTGCCAGCAGTGTCGGTCTCTCCTACGAGCAGTACTTC.

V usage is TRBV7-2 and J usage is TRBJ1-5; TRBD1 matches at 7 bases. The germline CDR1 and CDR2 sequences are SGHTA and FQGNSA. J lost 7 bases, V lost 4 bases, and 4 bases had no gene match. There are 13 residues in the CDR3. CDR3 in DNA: TGTGCCAGCAGCTCAAGACAGGGCCAGCCCCAGCATTTT. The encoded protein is CASSSRQGQPQHF. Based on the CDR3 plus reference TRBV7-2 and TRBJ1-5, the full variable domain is GAGVSQSPSNKVTEKGKDVELRCDPISGHTALYWYRQSLGQGLEFLIYFQGNSAPDKSGLPSDRFSAERTGGSVSTLTIQRTQQEDSAVYLCASSSRQGQPQHFGDGTRLSIL.

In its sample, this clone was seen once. CDR3 residues: CATSTRSRGNGYTF. DNA for the CDR3: TGTGCCACCAGCACGAGGTCCAGGGGGAATGGCTACACCTTC. The chain carries TRBV15 and TRBJ1-2; 7 bases agree with TRBD1. J was trimmed by 6 bases and V by 4 bases; bases with no gene match: 8. The CDR3 has 14 amino acids. The V gene's germline CDR1 is LNHNV and CDR2 YYDKDF (reference sequence).

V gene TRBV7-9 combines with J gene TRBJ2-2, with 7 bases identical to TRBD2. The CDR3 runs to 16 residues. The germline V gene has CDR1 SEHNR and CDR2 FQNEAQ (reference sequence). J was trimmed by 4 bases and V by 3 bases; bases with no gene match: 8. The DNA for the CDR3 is TGTGCCAGCAGCTTTACGGGGGGAGTGGGCACCGGGGAGCTGTTTTTT. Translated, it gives CASSFTGGVGTGELFF. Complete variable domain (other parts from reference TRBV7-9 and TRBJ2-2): DTGVSQNPRHKITKRGQNVTFRCDPISEHNRLYWYRQTLGQGPEFLTYFQNEAQLEKSRLLSDRFSAERPKGSFSTLEIQRTEQGDSAMYLCASSFTGGVGTGELFFGEGSRLTVL.

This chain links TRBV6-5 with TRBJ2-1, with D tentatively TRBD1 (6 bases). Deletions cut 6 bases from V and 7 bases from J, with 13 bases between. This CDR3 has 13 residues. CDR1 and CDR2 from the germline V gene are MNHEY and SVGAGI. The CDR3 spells CASRRQVGNEQFF. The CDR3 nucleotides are TGTGCCAGCAGGCGACAGGTCGGTAATGAGCAGTTCTTC.

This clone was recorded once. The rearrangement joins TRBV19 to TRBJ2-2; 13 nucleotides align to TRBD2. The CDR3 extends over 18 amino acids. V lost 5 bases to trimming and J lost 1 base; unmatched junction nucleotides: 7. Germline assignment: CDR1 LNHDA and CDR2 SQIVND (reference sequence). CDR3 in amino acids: CASSSPGLAGRNTGELFF. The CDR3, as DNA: TGTGCCAGTAGTTCACCGGGACTAGCGGGAAGGAACACCGGGGAGCTGTTTTTT.

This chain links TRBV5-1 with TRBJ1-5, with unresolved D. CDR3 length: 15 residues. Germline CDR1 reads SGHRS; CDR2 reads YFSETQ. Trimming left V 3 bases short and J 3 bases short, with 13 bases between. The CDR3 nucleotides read TGCGCCAGCAGCTCCGGTCCGGGGTCCAATCAGCCCCAGCATTTT. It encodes CASSSGPGSNQPQHF. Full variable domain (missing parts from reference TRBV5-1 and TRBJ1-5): KAGVTQTPRYLIKTRGQQVTLSCSPISGHRSVSWYQQTPGQGLQFLFEYFSETQRNKGNFPGRFSGRQFSNSRSEMNVSTLELGDSALYLCASSSGPGSNQPQHFGDGTRLSIL.

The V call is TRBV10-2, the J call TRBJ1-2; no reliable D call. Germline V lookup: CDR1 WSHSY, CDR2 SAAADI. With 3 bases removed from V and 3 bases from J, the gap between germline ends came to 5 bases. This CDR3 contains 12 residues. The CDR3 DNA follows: TGCGCCAGCAGTGACAGTCACTATGGCTACACCTTC. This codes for CASSDSHYGYTF.

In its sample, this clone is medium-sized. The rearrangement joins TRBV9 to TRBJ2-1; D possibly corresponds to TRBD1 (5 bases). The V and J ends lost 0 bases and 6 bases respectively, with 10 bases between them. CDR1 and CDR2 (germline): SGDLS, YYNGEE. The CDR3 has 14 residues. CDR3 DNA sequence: TGTGCCAGCAGCGTAGAGGGCAGGGTCAATGAGCAGTTCTTC. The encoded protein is CASSVEGRVNEQFF.

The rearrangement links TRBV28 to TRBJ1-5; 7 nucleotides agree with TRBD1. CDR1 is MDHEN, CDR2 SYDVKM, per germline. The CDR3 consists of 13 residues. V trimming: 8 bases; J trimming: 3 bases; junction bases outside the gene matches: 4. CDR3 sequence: CASGTANNQPQHF. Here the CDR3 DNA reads TGTGCCAGCGGGACAGCGAACAATCAGCCCCAGCATTTT.

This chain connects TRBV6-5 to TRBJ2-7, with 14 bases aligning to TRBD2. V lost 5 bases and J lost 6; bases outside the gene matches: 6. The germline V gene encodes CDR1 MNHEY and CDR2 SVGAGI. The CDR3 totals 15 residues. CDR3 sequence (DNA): TGTGCCAGCAGTCAGACTAGCGGGAGGGTGGGCGAGCAGTACTTC. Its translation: CASSQTSGRVGEQYF.

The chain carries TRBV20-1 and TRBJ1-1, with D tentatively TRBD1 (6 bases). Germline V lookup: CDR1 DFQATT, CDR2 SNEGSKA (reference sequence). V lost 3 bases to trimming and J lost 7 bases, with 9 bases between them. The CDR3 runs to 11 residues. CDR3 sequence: CSASQGLEAFF. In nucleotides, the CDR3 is TGCAGTGCTAGCCAGGGGCTTGAAGCTTTCTTT.

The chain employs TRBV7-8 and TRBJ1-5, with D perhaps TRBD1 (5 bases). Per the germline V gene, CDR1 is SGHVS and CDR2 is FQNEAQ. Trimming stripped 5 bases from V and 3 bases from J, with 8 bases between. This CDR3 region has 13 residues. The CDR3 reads CASSIRDNQPQHF. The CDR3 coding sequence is TGTGCCAGCAGCATCAGGGACAATCAGCCCCAGCATTTT.

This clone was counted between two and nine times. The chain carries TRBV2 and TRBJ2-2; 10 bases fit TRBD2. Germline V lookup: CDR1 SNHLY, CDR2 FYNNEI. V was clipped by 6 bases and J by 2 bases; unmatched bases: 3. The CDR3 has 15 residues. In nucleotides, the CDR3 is TGTGCCAGCAGGGGACTAGCGACCAACACCGGGGAGCTGTTTTTT. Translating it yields CASRGLATNTGELFF.

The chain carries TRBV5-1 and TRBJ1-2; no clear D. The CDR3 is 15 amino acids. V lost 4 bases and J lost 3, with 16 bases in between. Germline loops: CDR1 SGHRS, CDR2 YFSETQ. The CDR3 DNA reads TGCGCCAGCAGCGTGGCGCCCACACCCGACTATGGCTACACCTTC. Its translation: CASSVAPTPDYGYTF. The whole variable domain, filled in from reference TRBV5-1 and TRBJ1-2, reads KAGVTQTPRYLIKTRGQQVTLSCSPISGHRSVSWYQQTPGQGLQFLFEYFSETQRNKGNFPGRFSGRQFSNSRSEMNVSTLELGDSALYLCASSVAPTPDYGYTFGSGTRLTVV.

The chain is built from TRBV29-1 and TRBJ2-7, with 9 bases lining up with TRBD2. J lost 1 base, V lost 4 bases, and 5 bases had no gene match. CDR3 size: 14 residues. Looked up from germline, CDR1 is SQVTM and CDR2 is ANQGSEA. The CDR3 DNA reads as TGCAGCGTTGTGCGGGAGGGCCAATCCTACGAGCAGTACTTC. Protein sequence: CSVVREGQSYEQYF.

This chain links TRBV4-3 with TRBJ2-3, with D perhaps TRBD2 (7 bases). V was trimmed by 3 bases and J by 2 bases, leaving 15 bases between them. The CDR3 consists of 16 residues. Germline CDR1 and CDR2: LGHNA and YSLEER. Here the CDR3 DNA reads TGCGCCAGCAGCCAGTCCACAGGGAGGGCCACAGATACGCAGTATTTT. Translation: CASSQSTGRATDTQYF.

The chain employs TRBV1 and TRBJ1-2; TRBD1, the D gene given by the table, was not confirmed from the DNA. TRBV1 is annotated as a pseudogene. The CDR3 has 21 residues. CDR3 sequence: CTSSQDKLSEGQGDANYGYTF. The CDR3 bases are TGCACCAGCAGCCAAGATAAATTGTCGGAGGGACAGGGGGATGCTAACTATGGCTACACCTTC.